This entry concerns a single T cell receptor (beta chain). In this sample, this clonotype turned up many times. Its binding antigen is unknown. The input lacks base qualities; no much larger clone sits a single base away. Trimming takes 5 bases from V and 0 bases from J, and the germline ends sit 13 bases apart. The germline V gene gives CDR1 as MNHEY and CDR2 as SVGEGT. Including cysteine and phenylalanine, the CDR3 has 15 amino acids. CDR3 DNA is the only sequence kept; it has 45 bases, read in frame from the first base. The data originate from a study of identical twins listed by TCRdb under 2016. Broadly, across the study: To test whether fetal clonotypes persist, this study deep-sequenced TCR alpha and beta repertoires from monozygotic twins, from unrelated adults of various ages, and from cord blood. Replicate twin experiments were performed at different times using different library preparation protocols to rule out contamination.

Libraries were built with 5' RACE. The listed sequencing device is Illumina HiSeq 2000. Template switching introduced a universal primer binding site; the final cDNA contained a unique molecular identifier, enabling accurate counting of TCR cDNA molecules. Specific primers in the conserved constant-segment region were used to synthesize first-strand cDNA for TCR alpha and beta chains. To control for contamination, each cDNA library was double barcoded with a SMART-Mk sample barcode plus Illumina barcodes. TruSeq adapter sequences along with Illumina sample barcodes were introduced in two successive PCR steps. The Illumina HiSeq platform was used with custom primers to sequence TCR alpha and beta cDNA libraries. The original pipeline was this. MiGEC processed the raw reads to extract unique molecular identifiers, while MiXCR was used to determine the CDR3 positions. For each individual, recombination models were inferred using an EM algorithm with the repgenHMM and IGoR tools. The tcR package in R was used for shared clonotype analysis, with sharing normalized by the product of cloneset sizes. To study raw recombination free of thymic and clonal selection effects, out-of-frame nonproductive sequences were analyzed. TCRdb's own reprocessing of the public reads used fastp at Q25 and MiXCR and kept productive beta chains. Entries that share a CDR3 protein sequence are merged under the most common genes and DNA. The V and J calls and clone size are TCRdb's, not the authors'. Recorded for this sample are approximately 210,000 distinct CDR3 sequences; more than 15% of them occurred a single time. The top ten clones comprise 40% of the sample.

All donors were healthy Caucasians. Three pairs of female monozygotic twins, all aged roughly 18 to 29 years, were included in the twin cohort. CD4+ and CD8+ T cell populations were isolated with positive isolation kits from Invitrogen. The paper as a whole reports these results and caveats: Because the same donors could not be followed over many years, the conclusions depended on cross-sectional statistical analysis. Out-of-frame TCR alpha sharing in monozygotic twins was systematically underestimated by recombination models, whereas sharing between unrelated individuals was in agreement with the recombination models. Abundant cord blood beta clonotypes carried fewer insertions; young adult naive repertoires showed a weaker similar trend, while memory repertoires showed none. Zero-insertion analyses could be partly confounded by invariant T cells such as MAIT and iNKT, although diverse VJ usage argued against such confounding for most clonotypes. Out-of-frame TCR alpha sequences shared between twins showed an excess of low generation-probability sequences compared with coincidental sharing between unrelated individuals. The excess sharing between twins in beta out-of-frame sequences was weaker because fewer shared sequences reduced the signal-to-noise ratio.

This sample was also put to use in a study of T cells expressing NK-cell markers. As described in the second report: TCR beta-chain repertoires were profiled in sorted CD3+CD56+NKG2C+, CD3+CD56+NKG2C- and CD3+CD56-NKG2C+ T-cell subsets from several donors. Seven of the eight sequenced donors were HCMV-seropositive and one was HCMV-seronegative. In several experiments an anti-gammadeltaTCR antibody was added to restrict sorting to alphabetaTCR-expressing T cells. For about 6 donors, the dominant CD3+CD56+NKG2C+ clonotypes were among the top 10 CD8+ clonotypes and accounted for 1.0-7.0% of CD8+ T cells. Those dominant clonotypes were again the most abundant among CD3+CD56-NKG2C+ cells in a handful of donors, at roughly 25-60.1%. Whether the expanded NKG2C-expressing T cell clones were specific for HCMV antigens was left unclear. Randomly selected healthy volunteers, three men and five women, were used as the eight sequenced donors. To determine HCMV serostatus, a commercial ELISA kit was used to detect HCMV-specific IgG in serum. Reads were demultiplexed and grouped by UMI with MIGEC, and clonotypes were assembled and quantified with MiTCR. To exclude erroneous sequences, only TCR cDNA sequences supported by at least two reads were retained. The tcR package was used for downstream repertoire analysis, and clonotypes were matched across fractions by CDR3 nucleotide sequence plus V segment. VDJmatch was used to annotate antigen specificity against VDJdb, with one amino acid substitution in CDR3 permitted.

The sequence was collected from a woman between 18 and 29 years old in good health. The chain couples TRBV6-2 or TRBV6-3 to TRBJ2-5, with the D gene not clear enough to name. The sample taken for sequencing was CD8+ T cells sorted from blood. The encoded CDR3 is CASSPSSSYQETQYF. The nucleotide sequence is given as TGTGCCAGCAGTCCCTCCAGCAGCTACCAAGAGACCCAGTACTTC.